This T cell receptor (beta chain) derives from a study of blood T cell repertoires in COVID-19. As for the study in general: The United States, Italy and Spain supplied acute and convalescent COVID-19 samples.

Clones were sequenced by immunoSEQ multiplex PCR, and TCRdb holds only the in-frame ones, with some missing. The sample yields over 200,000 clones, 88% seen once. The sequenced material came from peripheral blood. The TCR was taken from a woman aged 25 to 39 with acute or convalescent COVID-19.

CDR3 nucleotides: TGTGCCAGCAGCCAGAACCGGGGGGGCATCTATGGCTACACCTTC. It encodes CASSQNRGGIYGYTF. The genes are TRBV6-5 and TRBJ1-2; D may be TRBD1 (6 bases). The CDR3 sequence is 15 residues long. Trimming shortened V by 6 bases and J by 4 bases, and 18 bases separated the two germline ends. Germline CDR1 and CDR2: MNHEY and SVGAGI.